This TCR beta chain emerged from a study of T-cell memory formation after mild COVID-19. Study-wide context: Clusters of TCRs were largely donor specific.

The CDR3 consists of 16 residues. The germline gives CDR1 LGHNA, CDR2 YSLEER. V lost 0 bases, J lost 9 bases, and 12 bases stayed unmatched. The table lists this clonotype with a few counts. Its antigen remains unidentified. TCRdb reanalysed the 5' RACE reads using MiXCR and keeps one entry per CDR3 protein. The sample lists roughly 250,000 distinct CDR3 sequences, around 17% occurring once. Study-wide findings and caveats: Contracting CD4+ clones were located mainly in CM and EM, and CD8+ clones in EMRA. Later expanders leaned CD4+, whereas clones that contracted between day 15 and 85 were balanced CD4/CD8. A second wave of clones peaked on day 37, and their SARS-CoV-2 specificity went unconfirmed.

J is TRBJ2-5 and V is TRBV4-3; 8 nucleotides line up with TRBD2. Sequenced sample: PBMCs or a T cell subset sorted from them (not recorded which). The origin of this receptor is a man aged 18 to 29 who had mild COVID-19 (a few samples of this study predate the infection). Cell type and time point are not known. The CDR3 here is CASSQEEGTSGSPQYF. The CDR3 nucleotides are TGCGCCAGCAGCCAAGAGGAGGGGACTAGTGGCAGCCCCCAGTACTTC.